This T cell receptor (beta chain) was sequenced during a study of cytomegalovirus exposure and HLA in healthy donors. Vbeta (60) and Jbeta (13) primers were used in the PCR. Here immunoSEQ multiplex PCR was the method, and the copy in TCRdb shows in-frame clones only, minus some. Among 130,000 to 150,000 clones listed, about 70% were seen once. The CDR3 contains 17 residues. CDR1 is LNHDA and CDR2 is SQIVND in the germline V gene (reference sequence). The J segment lost 1 base and the V segment lost 5 bases, leaving 11 bases of the junction unmatched. The clonotype comes from a man aged 18 to 29 in good health and CMV-seronegative. The rearrangement links TRBV19 to TRBJ1-2, with 9 bases lining up with TRBD1. Input material: PBMCs. The CDR3 loop is CASSPGTGRLGNYGYTF. CDR3 nucleotides: TGTGCCAGTAGTCCCGGGACAGGGAGATTGGGTAACTATGGCTACACCTTC. Based on the CDR3 plus reference TRBV19 and TRBJ1-2, the full variable domain is DGGITQSPKYLFRKEGQNVTLSCEQNLNHDAMYWYRQDPGQGLRLIYYSQIVNDFQKGDIAEGYSVSREKKESFPLTVTSAQKNPTAFYLCASSPGTGRLGNYGYTFGSGTRLTVV.